The clone carrying this T cell receptor (beta chain) was counted many times. Amplification yielded TCR beta CDR3 regions, with RNA transcripts as the source. HTBI primers were used for first-round RT-PCR of the TCR CDR3. TCRdb ran MiXCR on the multiplex PCR reads and lists one entry per CDR3 protein. The table includes hundreds of thousands of distinct CDR3 sequences, 14% to 15% detected once. The data were taken from a study of T cells in Graves' hyperthyroidism and ophthalmopathy. The CDR3 has 12 amino acids. Per the germline V gene, CDR1 is LGHNT and CDR2 is FRNRAP. V lost 3 bases, J lost 9 bases, and 12 bases lay in between.

The V gene is TRBV12-5, the J gene TRBJ2-7; D not certain. The sequenced sample consisted of blood. The TCR was taken from a woman between 40 and 55 years old with Graves' ophthalmopathy. The CDR3 loop reads CASGLPLSAQYF. The CDR3 DNA follows: TGTGCTAGTGGTTTACCACTTAGTGCGCAGTACTTC.